A single T cell receptor beta chain is shown here with its context. Its recognized antigen is unknown. The sample holds no much larger clone one base away, and base qualities are not on file. A single peripheral blood draw of 95 to 150 mL on average was collected from each donor into heparinised tubes. A BD FACSAria II was used to sort naive, central memory, regulatory and stem cell-like memory CD4+ T cells with a panel that included CD45RO, CCR7, CD25, CD127, CD95 and CD27. A purity above 95% was achieved for all sorted populations. Right away, PBMCs were isolated by Lymphoprep density gradient centrifugation and were stained directly, with no culture step. So that batch effects would be minimized, each experiment stained and sorted samples in pairs, pairing one healthy donor with one patient. The sample belongs to a study of beta chain features in type 1 diabetes (dated by TCRdb to between 2018 and 2020). General notes on the study: No differences in mean age, gender distribution, total cell number or subset yield were found between patients and healthy donors. A total of under 120,000,000 sorted cells were examined across all samples, and RNA yield correlated strongly with the number of cells per subset. The study compared TCRB repertoires of sorted circulating CD4+ T cell subsets between recently diagnosed type 1 diabetes patients and matched healthy donors. Regulatory and stem cell-like memory subsets were obtained from only 8 patients and about 8 healthy donors, while naive and central memory subsets were obtained from all 28 donors. Results the study describes overall, beyond this receptor: Type 1 diabetes patients showed a moderate but significant shortening of TCRB CDR3 length in all four CD4+ subsets. Because cDNA rather than genomic DNA was sequenced, highly expressing activated cells could have been over-represented, although no difference in activation and CD3 levels was found between groups. At VDJ recombination sites, patients with type 1 diabetes made fewer insertions and deleted more nucleotides, a pattern implying thymic rearrangement abnormalities. Shorter templates might be favored by PCR, yet because patient and control samples were amplified and corrected together, any such skew would affect both groups equally. Naive, central memory and regulatory TCRB repertoires appeared more similar among patients than among healthy donors. Only small numbers of individuals were included in the HLA sub-analyses, which left unresolved whether HLA type had any influence on TCRB rearrangement.

The entire amount of isolated RNA was reverse transcribed using the High Capacity cDNA Reverse Transcription Kit, so the sequenced TCRB transcripts were expressed ones. Naive, central memory and regulatory T cell samples underwent deep immunoSEQ sequencing, averaging around 4 million total reads per sample. Sorted cells were lysed in RLT buffer and RNA was extracted with DNase-treated RNeasy Micro or Mini kits, depending on cell number. To prevent cross-contamination, every cell subset was processed on its own, while patient and healthy donor samples were processed together. The immunoSEQ multiplex PCR was used to amplify TCRB sequences from cDNA, generating 87-bp fragments that spanned the CDR3 region. Sequencing of the amplicons was performed on the Illumina HiSeq platform. In the authors' own workflow: PCR bias was corrected computationally using synthetic template baselines, and reads within Hamming distance 2 were collapsed, with unmergeable singletons discarded. Reads were aligned against IMGT so that V, D and J genes, CDR3 length and insertions or deletions at six rearrangement sites could be assigned. Within each subset, clonotype counts were normalized to sorted cell number, and only after that were true diversity and Gini coefficients computed with the tcR R package. Repertoire sharing was quantified using the overlap coefficient calculated on TCRB nucleotide sequences. Out-of-frame TCRB sequences from naive cells were analyzed as a proxy for the pre-selection repertoire. Entries here come from immuneACCESS through TCRdb and include only in-frame sequences with V and J called. Some clones fail to appear in such tables; in the studies checked, an unresolved V gene covers under half of the shortfall, and the cause of the remainder is unknown. V and J calls and clone size follow that table, whereas D and trimming were derived from the DNA. For this sample the table gives around 280,000 clones, of which about 15% were detected only once. The ten largest clones represent more than 0.015% of the sample.

V is cut back by 0 bases and J by 2 bases, with 6 bases in the junction unmatched. Sequences SGHKS (CDR1) and YYEKEE (CDR2) are obtained from the germline V gene (reference sequence). Measured from the cysteine to the phenylalanine, the CDR3 is 16 residues long. Only the CDR3 DNA is retained, 48 bases long and in frame from the first base. The specimen sequenced was naive CD4+ T cells from blood. What the cell subset or site label conveys for this sample: true naive CD4+ T cells. The clonotype originates from a man aged 18 to 30 with type 1 diabetes. Recombination connected TRBV5-5 to TRBJ2-5; 8 bases in the middle match TRBD1. DNA sequence: TGTGCCAGCAGCTTGGGGACAGGGAAATTTCAAGAGACCCAGTACTTC. The encoded protein is CASSLGTGKFQETQYF.